A single sample is the source of the 8 T cell receptor beta chains below, sequenced in a study of blood T cell repertoires in COVID-19. TCRdb keeps only in-frame clones here, not all; method: immunoSEQ multiplex PCR. The data show some 69,000 clones, roughly 90% seen once. Sequencing was done on a sample of peripheral blood. These receptor sequences come from a man aged 60 to 75 with acute or convalescent COVID-19.

This rearrangement joins TRBV9 to TRBJ2-1; tentative D call: TRBD1 (6 bases). Germline CDR1 SGDLS, CDR2 YYNGEE. V shed 6 bases and J shed 0 bases, with 13 bases lying between them. There are 15 residues in the CDR3. CDR3 sequence (DNA): TGTGCCAGCACCCATGGACAGAGCTCCTACAATGAGCAGTTCTTC. This translates into CASTHGQSSYNEQFF.

The genes are TRBV11-2 and TRBJ2-2; tentatively, D is TRBD1 (6 bases). Germline V lookup: CDR1 SGHAT, CDR2 FQNNGV. This CDR3 contains 15 residues. Trimming took 1 base from V and 0 from J, leaving 6 bases between them. DNA of the CDR3: TGTGCCAGCAGCTTAGGACAGGCGAACACCGGGGAGCTGTTTTTT. Its protein is CASSLGQANTGELFF.

This chain uses TRBV7-6 with TRBJ2-2, with D perhaps TRBD1 (5 bases). This CDR3 region has 17 residues. The V end lost 2 bases, the J end lost 4 bases, and 17 bases lay between the germline ends. Germline CDR1 SGHVS, CDR2 FNYEAQ. CDR3: CASSLSFGQGTTGELFF. The DNA of the CDR3 is TGTGCCAGCAGCTTATCTTTCGGACAAGGAACCACCGGGGAGCTGTTTTTT.

The chain is built from TRBV5-4 and TRBJ2-1, with 7 bases identical to TRBD2. This CDR3 is 15 amino acids long. V was pared by 2 bases and J by 5 bases, with 7 bases of the junction left unmatched. Germline-derived CDR1 and CDR2 are SGHNT and YYREEE (reference sequence). The CDR3 sequence: CASSLAGRGHNEQFF. In DNA form, the CDR3 reads TGTGCCAGCAGCTTAGCGGGGCGCGGTCACAATGAGCAGTTCTTC.

The chain has TRBV6-6 and TRBJ1-5, with 12 bases identical to TRBD1. This CDR3 has 18 amino acids. Germline V gene sequence: CDR1 MNHNY, CDR2 SVGAGI (reference sequence). V trimming: 6 bases; J trimming: 5 bases; junction bases outside the gene matches: 14. CDR3 bases: TGTGCCAGCAGGCGAACTCCCCCCGGGACAGGGGGCGATCAGCCCCAGCATTTT. This gives the protein CASRRTPPGTGGDQPQHF.

V is TRBV20-1 and J is TRBJ2-1; tentative D call: TRBD1 (5 bases). Trimming took 6 bases from V and 9 from J, leaving 12 bases between them. Germline V gene data show CDR1 as DFQATT and CDR2 as SNEGSKA (reference sequence). This CDR3 is 11 amino acids long. The CDR3 nucleotides are TGCAGTGCCAGGACATTGGGTGAGCAGTTCTTC. As protein: CSARTLGEQFF.

The chain carries TRBV7-2 and TRBJ1-1; D is perhaps TRBD1 (5 bases). Trimming stripped 5 bases from V and 6 bases from J, with 16 bases between. CDR1 and CDR2 (germline): SGHTA, FQGNSA. This CDR3 region has 14 residues. The DNA for the CDR3 is TGTGCCAGCAGCCCCGGGGGAGGGAAGGCTGAAGCTTTCTTT. Translating gives CASSPGGGKAEAFF.

The V call is TRBV11-2, the J call TRBJ2-3; the match to TRBD2 covers 8 bases. Germline V gene lookup returns CDR1 SGHAT and CDR2 FQNNGV. The length of the CDR3 is 16 residues. V lost 2 bases and J lost 10; bases outside the gene matches: 14. DNA of the CDR3: TGTGCCAGCAGCTTATGGGGTAGCGGGGCCCGTATATCGCAGTATTTT. Translating gives CASSLWGSGARISQYF. Drawing the rest from reference TRBV11-2 and TRBJ2-3, the complete variable domain is EAGVAQSPRYKIIEKRQSVAFWCNPISGHATLYWYQQILGQGPKLLIQFQNNGVVDDSQLPKDRFSAERLKGVDSTLKIQPAKLEDSAVYLCASSLWGSGARISQYFGPGTRLTVL.